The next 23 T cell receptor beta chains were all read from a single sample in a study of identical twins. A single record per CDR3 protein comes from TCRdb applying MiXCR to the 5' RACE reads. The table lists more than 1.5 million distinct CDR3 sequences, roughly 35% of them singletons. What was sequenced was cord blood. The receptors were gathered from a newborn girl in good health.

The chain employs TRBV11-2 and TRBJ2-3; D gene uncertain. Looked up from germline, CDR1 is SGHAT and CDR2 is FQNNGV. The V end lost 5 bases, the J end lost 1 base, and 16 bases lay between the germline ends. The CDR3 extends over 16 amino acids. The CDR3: CASSPDRAQGTDTQYF. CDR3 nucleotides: TGTGCCAGCAGCCCTGACCGGGCTCAAGGCACAGATACGCAGTATTTT.

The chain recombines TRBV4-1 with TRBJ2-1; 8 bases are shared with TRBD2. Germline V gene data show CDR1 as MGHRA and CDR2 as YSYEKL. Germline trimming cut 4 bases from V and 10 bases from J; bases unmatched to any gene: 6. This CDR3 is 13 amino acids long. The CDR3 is CASSRGSGMEQFF. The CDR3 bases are TGCGCCAGCAGCCGAGGTAGCGGGATGGAGCAGTTCTTC.

CDR3 region: CSATQGKNYGYTF. CDR3 coding DNA: TGCAGTGCTACGCAGGGTAAAAACTATGGCTACACCTTC. This chain joins TRBV20-1 and TRBJ1-2; D possibly corresponds to TRBD1 (5 bases). Germline CDR1 DFQATT, CDR2 SNEGSKA (reference sequence). The V end was cut by 4 bases, the J end by 2 bases, with 11 bases between. The CDR3 loop spans 13 amino acids.

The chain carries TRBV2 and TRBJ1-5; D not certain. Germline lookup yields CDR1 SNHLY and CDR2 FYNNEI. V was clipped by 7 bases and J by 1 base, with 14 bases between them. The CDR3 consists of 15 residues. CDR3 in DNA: TGTGCCAGCATTAAGGGAGGCGGGAGCAATCAGCCCCAGCATTTT. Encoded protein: CASIKGGGSNQPQHF.

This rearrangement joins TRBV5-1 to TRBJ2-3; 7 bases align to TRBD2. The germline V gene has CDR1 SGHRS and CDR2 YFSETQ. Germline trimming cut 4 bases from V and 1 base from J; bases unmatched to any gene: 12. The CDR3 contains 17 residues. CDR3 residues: CASSERMSLAGTDTQYF. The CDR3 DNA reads TGCGCCAGCAGCGAGAGGATGTCGCTAGCGGGCACAGATACGCAGTATTTT.

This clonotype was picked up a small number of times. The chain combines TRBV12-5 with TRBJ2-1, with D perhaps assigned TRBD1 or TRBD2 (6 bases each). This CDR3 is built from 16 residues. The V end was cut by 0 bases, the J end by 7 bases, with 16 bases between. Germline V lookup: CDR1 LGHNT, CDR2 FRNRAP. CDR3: CASGLVQGRGMNEQFF. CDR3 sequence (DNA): TGTGCTAGTGGTTTGGTACAGGGTCGGGGGATGAATGAGCAGTTCTTC.

CDR3 residues: CASSSNRGGTDTQYF. CDR3 in DNA: TGTGCCAGCAGTTCTAATCGGGGGGGCACAGATACGCAGTATTTT. The chain couples TRBV2 to TRBJ2-3; 7 nucleotides align to TRBD2. Germline CDR1 reads SNHLY; CDR2 reads FYNNEI. This CDR3 is 15 amino acids long. V trimming: 5 bases; J trimming: 1 base; junction bases outside the gene matches: 6.

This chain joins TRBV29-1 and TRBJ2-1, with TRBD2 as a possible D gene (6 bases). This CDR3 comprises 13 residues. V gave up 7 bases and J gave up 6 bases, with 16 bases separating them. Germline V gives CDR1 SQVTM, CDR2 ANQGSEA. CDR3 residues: CSEGIGGGNEQFF. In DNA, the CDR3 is TGCAGCGAGGGGATCGGGGGTGGCAATGAGCAGTTCTTC.

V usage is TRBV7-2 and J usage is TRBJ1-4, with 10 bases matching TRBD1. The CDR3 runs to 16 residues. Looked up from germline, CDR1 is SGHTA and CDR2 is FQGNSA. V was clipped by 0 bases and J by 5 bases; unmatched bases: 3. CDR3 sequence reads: CASSLASGQGNEKLFF. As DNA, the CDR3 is TGTGCCAGCAGCTTAGCATCGGGACAGGGGAATGAAAAACTGTTTTTT.

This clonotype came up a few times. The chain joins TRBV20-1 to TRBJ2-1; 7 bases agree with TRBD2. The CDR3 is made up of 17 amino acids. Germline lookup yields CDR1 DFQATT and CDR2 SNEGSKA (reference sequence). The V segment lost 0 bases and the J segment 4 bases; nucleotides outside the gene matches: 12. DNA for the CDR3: TGCAGTGCTAGAGATGCGCGCAAGACGGGGGGTTACAATGAGCAGTTCTTC. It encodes CSARDARKTGGYNEQFF.

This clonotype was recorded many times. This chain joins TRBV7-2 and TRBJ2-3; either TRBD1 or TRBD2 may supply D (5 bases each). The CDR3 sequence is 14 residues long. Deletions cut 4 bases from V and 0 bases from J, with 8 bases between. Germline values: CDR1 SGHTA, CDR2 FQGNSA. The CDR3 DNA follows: TGTGCCAGCAGCTCGGGGCGTAGCACAGATACGCAGTATTTT. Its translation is CASSSGRSTDTQYF.

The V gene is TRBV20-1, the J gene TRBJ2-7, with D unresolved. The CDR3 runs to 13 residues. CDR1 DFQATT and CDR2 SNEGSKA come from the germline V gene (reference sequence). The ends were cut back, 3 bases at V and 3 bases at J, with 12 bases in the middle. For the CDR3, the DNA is TGCAGTGCTAGCCCTTACGGTTTCTACGAGCAGTACTTC. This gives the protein CSASPYGFYEQYF.

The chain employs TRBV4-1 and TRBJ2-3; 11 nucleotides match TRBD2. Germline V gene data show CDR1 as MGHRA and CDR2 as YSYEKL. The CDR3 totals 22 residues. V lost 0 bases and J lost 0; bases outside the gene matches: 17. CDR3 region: CASSQDLGIAGGPFVSTDTQYF. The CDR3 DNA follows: TGCGCCAGCAGCCAAGATTTGGGAATAGCGGGGGGGCCTTTTGTTAGCACAGATACGCAGTATTTT.

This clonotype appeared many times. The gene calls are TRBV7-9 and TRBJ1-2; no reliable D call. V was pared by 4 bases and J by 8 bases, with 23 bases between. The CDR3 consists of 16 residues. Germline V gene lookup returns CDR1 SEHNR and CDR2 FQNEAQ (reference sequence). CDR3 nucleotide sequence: TGTGCCAGCAGCTCTCCAACCCAATATTGGGAAAACGGCTACACCTTC. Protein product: CASSSPTQYWENGYTF.

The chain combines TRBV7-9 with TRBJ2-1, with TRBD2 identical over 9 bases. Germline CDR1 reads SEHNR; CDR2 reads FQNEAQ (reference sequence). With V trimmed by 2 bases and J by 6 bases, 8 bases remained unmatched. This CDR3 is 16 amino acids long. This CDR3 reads CASSLRGSGRGNEQFF. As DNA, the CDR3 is TGTGCCAGCAGCTTACGGGGTAGCGGGAGAGGCAATGAGCAGTTCTTC.

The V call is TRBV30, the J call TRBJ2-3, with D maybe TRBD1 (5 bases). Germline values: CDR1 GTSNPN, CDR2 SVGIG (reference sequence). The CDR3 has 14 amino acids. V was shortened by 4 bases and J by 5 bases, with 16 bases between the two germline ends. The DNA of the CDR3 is TGTGCCTGGACACCACCCAGCAGGGTAGATACGCAGTATTTT. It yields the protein CAWTPPSRVDTQYF.

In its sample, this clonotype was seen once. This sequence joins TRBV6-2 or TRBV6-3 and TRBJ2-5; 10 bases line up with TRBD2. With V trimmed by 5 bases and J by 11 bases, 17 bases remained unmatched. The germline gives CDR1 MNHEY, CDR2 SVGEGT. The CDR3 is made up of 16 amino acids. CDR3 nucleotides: TGTGCCAGCAGTCCCCTAGCGGGAGACCCTTGCAATGAGCAGTACTTC. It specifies CASSPLAGDPCNEQYF.

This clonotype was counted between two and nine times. The CDR3 reads CASSLGGRTSGSPLHF. In DNA form, the CDR3 reads TGTGCCAGCAGTTTAGGCGGACGGACTTCGGGTTCACCCCTCCACTTT. The gene calls are TRBV12-3 or TRBV12-4 and TRBJ1-6; no clear D gene. The CDR3 consists of 16 residues. Trimming left V 1 base short and J 9 bases short, with 16 bases between.

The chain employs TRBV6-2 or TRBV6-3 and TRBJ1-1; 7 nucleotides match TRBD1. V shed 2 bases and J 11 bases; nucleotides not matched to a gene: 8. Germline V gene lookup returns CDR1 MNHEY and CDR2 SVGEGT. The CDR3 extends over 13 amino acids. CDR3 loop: CASSYRIGGSAFF. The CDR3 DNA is TGTGCCAGCAGTTACCGGATAGGGGGCTCGGCTTTCTTT.

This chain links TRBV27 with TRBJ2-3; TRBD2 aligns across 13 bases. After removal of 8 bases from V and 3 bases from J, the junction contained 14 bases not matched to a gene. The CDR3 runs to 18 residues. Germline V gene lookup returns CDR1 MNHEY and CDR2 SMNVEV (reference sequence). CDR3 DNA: TGTGCCAGCGAGTTTCGGACTAGCGGGGGTAGGAGGACAGATACGCAGTATTTT. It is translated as CASEFRTSGGRRTDTQYF.

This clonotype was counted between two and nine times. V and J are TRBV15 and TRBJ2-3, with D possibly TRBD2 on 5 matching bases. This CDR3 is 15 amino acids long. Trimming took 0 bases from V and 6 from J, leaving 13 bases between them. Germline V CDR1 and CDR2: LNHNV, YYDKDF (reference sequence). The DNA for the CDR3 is TGTGCCACCAGCAGAGATTCGAGGGTGGTCGATACGCAGTATTTT. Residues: CATSRDSRVVDTQYF.

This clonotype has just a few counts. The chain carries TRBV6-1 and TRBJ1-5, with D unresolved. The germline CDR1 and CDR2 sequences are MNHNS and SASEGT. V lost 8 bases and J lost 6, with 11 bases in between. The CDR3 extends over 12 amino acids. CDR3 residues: CASGPNSQPQHF. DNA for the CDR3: TGTGCCAGCGGCCCTAACTCTCAGCCCCAGCATTTT.

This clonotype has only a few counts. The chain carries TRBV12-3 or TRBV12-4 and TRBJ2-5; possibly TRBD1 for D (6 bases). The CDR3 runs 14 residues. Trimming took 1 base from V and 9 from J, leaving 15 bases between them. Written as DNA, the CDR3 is TGTGCCAGCAGTTTAGGGACAGCAGTTGAGCCCCAGTACTTC. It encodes CASSLGTAVEPQYF.